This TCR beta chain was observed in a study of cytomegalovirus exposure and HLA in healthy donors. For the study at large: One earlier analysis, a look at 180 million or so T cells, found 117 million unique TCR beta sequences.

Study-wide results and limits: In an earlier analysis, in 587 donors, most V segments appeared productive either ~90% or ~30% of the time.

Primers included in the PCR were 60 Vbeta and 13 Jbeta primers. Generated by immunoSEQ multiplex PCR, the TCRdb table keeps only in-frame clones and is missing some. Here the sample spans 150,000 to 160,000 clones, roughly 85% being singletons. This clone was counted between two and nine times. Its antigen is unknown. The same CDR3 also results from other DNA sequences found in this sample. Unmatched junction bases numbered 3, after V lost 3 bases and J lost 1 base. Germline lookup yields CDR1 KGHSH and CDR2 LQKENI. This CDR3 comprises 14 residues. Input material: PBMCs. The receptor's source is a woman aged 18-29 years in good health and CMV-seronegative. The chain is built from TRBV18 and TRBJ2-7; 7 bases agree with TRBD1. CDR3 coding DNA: TGTGCCAGCTCACCCGAGACAGGGTCCTACGAGCAGTACTTC. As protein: CASSPETGSYEQYF.